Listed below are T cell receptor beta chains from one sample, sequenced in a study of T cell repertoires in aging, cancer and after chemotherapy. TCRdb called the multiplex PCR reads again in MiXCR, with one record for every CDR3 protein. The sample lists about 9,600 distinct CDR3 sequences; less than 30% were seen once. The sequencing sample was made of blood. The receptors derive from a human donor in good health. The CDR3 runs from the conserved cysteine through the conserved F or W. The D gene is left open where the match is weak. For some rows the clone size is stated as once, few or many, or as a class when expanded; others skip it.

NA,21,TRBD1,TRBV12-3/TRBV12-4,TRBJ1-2,TGTGCCAGCAGTTTAGCGAAATTGGGGGACAGGGGTCCTCGAACTAACTATGGCTACACCTTC,CASSLAKLGDRGPRTNYGYTF
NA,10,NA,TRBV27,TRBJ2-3,TGTGCCAGCAGCTTTAATACGCAGTATTTT,CASSFNTQYF
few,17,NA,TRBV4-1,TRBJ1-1,TGCGCCAGCAGCCAAGGCGGCGTAGGCCAGTCGAACACTGAAGCTTTCTTT,CASSQGGVGQSNTEAFF
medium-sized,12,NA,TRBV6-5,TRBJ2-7,TGTGCCAGCAGATCCAGGGCGGACGAGCAGTACTTC,CASRSRADEQYF
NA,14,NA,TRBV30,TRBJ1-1,TGTGCCTGGAGTGTAGGATCCCTGAACACTGAAGCTTTCTTT,CAWSVGSLNTEAFF
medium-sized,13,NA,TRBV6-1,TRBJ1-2,TGTGCCAGCAGTCAGGACGGCTTCTATGGCTACACCTTC,CASSQDGFYGYTF
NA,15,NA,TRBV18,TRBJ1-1,TGTGCCAGCTCACCACCGGGTAGCCTTAACAATGAAGCTTTCTTT,CASSPPGSLNNEAFF
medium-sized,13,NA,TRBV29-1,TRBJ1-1,TGCAGCGTCGAAACAGGGATGGTCACTGAAGCTTTCTTT,CSVETGMVTEAFF
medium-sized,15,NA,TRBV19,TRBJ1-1,TGTGCCAGTAGTCTCCGACAGCTCCAGGGCCCTGAAGCTTTCTTT,CASSLRQLQGPEAFF
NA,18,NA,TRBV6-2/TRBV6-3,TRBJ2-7,TGTGCCAGCACCGCACCAGGGGCAGGGGCTAGCGGCTCCTACGAGCAGTACTTC,CASTAPGAGASGSYEQYF
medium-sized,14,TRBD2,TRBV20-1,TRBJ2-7,TGCAGTGCTAGAGATTTCCGGGACTACTACGAGCAGTACTTC,CSARDFRDYYEQYF
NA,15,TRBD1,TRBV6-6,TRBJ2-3,TGTGCCAGCAGCAGTAAGACAGGGGGCGTAGATACGCAGTATTTT,CASSSKTGGVDTQYF
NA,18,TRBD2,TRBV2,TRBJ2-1,TGTGCCAGTCGGGACCCCCGAGGTAGCGGGACGAGGGACAATGAGCAGTTCTTC,CASRDPRGSGTRDNEQFF
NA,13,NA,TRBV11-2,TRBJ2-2,TGTGCCAGCAGCTTAGCGGGGACCGGGGAGCTGTTTTTT,CASSLAGTGELFF
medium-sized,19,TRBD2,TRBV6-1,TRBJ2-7,TGTGCCAGCAGTGAAAGACAGGGGATACTAGCGGGAGGGGCCTACGAGCAGTACTTC,CASSERQGILAGGAYEQYF
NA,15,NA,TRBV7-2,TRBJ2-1,TGTGCCAGCAGCTTAGGGGGGATTAGCTACAATGAGCAGTTCTTC,CASSLGGISYNEQFF
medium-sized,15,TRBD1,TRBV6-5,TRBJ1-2,TGTGCCAGCAGTTACGTATCAGGGGGGCACCCTGGCTACACCTTC,CASSYVSGGHPGYTF
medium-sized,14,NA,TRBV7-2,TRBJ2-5,TGTGCCAGCAGCTTAATGCTCAGACAAGAGACCCAGTACTTC,CASSLMLRQETQYF
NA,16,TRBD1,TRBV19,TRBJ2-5,TGTGCCAGTCGATTAAGCGACAGGGGGGGGAGAGAGACCCAGTACTTC,CASRLSDRGGRETQYF
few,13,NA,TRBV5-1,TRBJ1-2,TGCGCCAGCAGCACCGGACAGTCGTATGGCTACACCTTC,CASSTGQSYGYTF
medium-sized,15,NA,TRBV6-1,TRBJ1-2,TGTGCCAGCACGTCTTATCTAGGGGGTAAACATGGCTACACCTTC,CASTSYLGGKHGYTF
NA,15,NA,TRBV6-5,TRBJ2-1,TGTGCCAGCAGTTACCAAGGGGCGCCTGACAATGAGCAGTTCTTC,CASSYQGAPDNEQFF
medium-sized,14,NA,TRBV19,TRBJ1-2,TGTGCCAGTAGTCTAGAGGGGTCGTACTATGGCTACACCTTC,CASSLEGSYYGYTF
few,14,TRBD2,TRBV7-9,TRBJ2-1,TGTGCCAGCAGCCCTGGGACTAGCGGCAATGAGCAGTTCTTC,CASSPGTSGNEQFF
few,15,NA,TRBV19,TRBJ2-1,TGTGCCAGTAGTATCTCGGTTAGCTCCTACAATGAGCAGTTCTTC,CASSISVSSYNEQFF
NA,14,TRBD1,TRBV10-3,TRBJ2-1,TGTGCCAGCAGCGCGGACAGGGGGCGCAATGAGCAGTTCTTC,CASSADRGRNEQFF
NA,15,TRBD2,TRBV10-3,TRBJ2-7,TGTGCCATCAGTGAGAAAGGACTAGCGACCTACGAGCAGTACTTC,CAISEKGLATYEQYF
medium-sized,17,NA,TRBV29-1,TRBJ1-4,TGCAGCGTTGTTCCCCCCAAATCCGTCTCAACTAATGAAAAACTGTTTTTT,CSVVPPKSVSTNEKLFF
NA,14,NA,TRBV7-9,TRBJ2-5,TGTGCCAGCTCACCGATACTCCAAGAAGAGACCCAGTACTTC,CASSPILQEETQYF
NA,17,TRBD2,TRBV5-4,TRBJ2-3,TGTGCCAGCAGCTTGGGGGCTAGCGGGAGGGCCGAAGATACGCAGTATTTT,CASSLGASGRAEDTQYF
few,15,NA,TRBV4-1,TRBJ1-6,TGCGCCAGCAGCCCTGCGACGGAGTATAATTCACCCCTCCACTTT,CASSPATEYNSPLHF
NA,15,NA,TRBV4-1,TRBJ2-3,TGCGCCAGCAGCCACTCCGGAGGGAGCACAGATACGCAGTATTTT,CASSHSGGSTDTQYF
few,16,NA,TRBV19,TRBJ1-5,TGTGCCAGTAGGAAAAATAGTGGGTATAGCAATCAGCCCCAGCATTTT,CASRKNSGYSNQPQHF
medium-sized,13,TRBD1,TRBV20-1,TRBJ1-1,TGCAGTGCTAGGACCGGGACAGACTATTATACTTTCTTT,CSARTGTDYYTFF
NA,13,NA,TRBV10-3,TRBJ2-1,TGTGCCATCACCCCTGGGGGGCTTTACGAGCAGTTCTTC,CAITPGGLYEQFF
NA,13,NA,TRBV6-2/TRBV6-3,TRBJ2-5,TGTGCCAGCTATAAGGGGTTCCAAGAGACCCAGTACTTC,CASYKGFQETQYF
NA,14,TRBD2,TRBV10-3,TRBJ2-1,TGTGCCATCAGGAGGACTAGCGGGAGGGTAGAGCAGTTCTTC,CAIRRTSGRVEQFF
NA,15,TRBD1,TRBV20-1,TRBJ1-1,TGCAGTGCTAGAGACGGGGACAGGGGGGTAACTGAAGCTTTCTTT,CSARDGDRGVTEAFF
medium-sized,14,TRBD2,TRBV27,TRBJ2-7,TGTGCCAGCTCCGGGAGGTCTCATTCCTACGAGCAGTACTTC,CASSGRSHSYEQYF
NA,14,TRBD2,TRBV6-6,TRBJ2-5,TGTGCCAGCAGTACCATTAGCGGGAGAGGGACCCAGTACTTC,CASSTISGRGTQYF
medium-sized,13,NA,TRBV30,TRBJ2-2,TGTGCCCGGCGAGGGGTCGACACCGGGGAGCTGTTTTTT,CARRGVDTGELFF
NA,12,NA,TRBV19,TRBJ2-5,TGTGCCAGTAGTATAGAAGGGGAGACCCAGTACTTC,CASSIEGETQYF
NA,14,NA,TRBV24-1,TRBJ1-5,TGTGCCACCAGACAGGTATATAGCAATCAGCCCCAGCATTTT,CATRQVYSNQPQHF